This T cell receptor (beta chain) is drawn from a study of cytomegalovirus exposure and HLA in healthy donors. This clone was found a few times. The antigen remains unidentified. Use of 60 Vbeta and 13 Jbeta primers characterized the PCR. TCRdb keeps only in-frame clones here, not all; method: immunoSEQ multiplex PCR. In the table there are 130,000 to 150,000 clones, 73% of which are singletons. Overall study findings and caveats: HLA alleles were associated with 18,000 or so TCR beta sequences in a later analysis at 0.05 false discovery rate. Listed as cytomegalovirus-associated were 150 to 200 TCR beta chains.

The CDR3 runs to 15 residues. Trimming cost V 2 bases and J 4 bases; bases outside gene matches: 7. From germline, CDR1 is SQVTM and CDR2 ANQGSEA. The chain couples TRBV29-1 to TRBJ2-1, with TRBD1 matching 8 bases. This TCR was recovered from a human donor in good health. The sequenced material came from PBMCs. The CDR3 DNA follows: TGCAGCGTTGAACCAGGGGGCGCAGGGTACAATGAGCAGTTCTTC. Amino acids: CSVEPGGAGYNEQFF.